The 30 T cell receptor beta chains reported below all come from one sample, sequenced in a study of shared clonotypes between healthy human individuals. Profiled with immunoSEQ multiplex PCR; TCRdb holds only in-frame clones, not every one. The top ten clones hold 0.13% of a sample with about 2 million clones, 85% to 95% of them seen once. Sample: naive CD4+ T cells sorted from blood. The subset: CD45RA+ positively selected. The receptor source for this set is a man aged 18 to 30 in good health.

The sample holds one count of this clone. CDR3 residues: CATSRPGLAGLQETQYF. The CDR3 DNA sequence: TGTGCCACCAGCAGACCCGGACTAGCGGGACTACAAGAGACCCAGTACTTC. J is TRBJ2-5 and V is TRBV15, with 12 bases identical to TRBD2. From germline, CDR1 is LNHNV and CDR2 YYDKDF (reference sequence). V gave up 2 bases and J gave up 2 bases; unmatched junction bases: 6. The CDR3 is 17 amino acids.

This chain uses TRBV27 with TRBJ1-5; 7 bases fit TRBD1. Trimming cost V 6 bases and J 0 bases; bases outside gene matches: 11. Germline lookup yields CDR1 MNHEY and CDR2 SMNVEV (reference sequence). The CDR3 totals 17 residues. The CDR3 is CASRPAGQIYSNQPQHF. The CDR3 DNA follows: TGTGCCAGCAGGCCAGCGGGACAGATATATAGCAATCAGCCCCAGCATTTT.

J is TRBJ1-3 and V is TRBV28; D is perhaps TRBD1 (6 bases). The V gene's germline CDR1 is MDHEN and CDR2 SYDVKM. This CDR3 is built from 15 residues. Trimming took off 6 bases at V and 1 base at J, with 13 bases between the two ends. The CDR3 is CASSIGTTSGNTIYF. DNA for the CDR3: TGTGCCAGCAGCATCGGGACAACTTCTGGAAACACCATATATTTT.

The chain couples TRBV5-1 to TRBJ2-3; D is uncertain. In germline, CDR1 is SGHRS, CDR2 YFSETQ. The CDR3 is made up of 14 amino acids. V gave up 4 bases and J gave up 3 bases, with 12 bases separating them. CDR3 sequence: CASSPGELTDTQYF. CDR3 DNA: TGCGCCAGCAGCCCGGGCGAGCTAACAGATACGCAGTATTTT.

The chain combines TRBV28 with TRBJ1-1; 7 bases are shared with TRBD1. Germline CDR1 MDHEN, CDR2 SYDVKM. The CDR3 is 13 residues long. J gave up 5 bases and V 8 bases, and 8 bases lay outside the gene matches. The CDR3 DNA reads TGTGCCAGCTGGAGACAGGGAGGAACTGAAGCTTTCTTT. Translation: CASWRQGGTEAFF.

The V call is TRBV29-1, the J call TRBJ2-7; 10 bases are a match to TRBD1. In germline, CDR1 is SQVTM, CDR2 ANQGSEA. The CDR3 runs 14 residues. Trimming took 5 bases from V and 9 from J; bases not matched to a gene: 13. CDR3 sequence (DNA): TGCAGCGTTCAGCCCGGGACAGGGGCATTAGGGCAGTACTTC. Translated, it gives CSVQPGTGALGQYF.

CDR3 nucleotides: TGTGCCAGCAGCAACGGGACAGTTTATGGCTACACCTTC. Translating gives CASSNGTVYGYTF. The chain carries TRBV5-4 and TRBJ1-2; 7 bases agree with TRBD1. Germline assignment: CDR1 SGHNT and CDR2 YYREEE (reference sequence). The CDR3 length is 13 residues. The ends lost 4 bases at V and 5 bases at J; junction bases unmatched: 5.

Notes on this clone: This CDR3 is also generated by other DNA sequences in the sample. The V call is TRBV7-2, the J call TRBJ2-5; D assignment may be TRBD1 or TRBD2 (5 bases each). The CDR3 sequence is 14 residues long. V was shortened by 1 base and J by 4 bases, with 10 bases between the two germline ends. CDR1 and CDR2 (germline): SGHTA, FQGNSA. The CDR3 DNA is TGTGCCAGCAGCTTAGATTGGGGACGAGAGACCCAGTACTTC. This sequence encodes CASSLDWGRETQYF.

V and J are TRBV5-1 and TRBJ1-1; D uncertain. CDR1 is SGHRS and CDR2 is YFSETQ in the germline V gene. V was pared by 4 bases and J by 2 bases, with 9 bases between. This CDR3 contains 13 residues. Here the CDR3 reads CASSGRGNTEAFF. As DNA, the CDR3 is TGCGCCAGCAGCGGCCGGGGTAACACTGAAGCTTTCTTT.

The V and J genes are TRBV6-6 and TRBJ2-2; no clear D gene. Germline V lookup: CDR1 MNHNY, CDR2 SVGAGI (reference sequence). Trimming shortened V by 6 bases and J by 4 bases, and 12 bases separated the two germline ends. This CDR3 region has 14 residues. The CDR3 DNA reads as TGTGCCAGCAGCCCACAGATTGCCACCGGGGAGCTGTTTTTT. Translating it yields CASSPQIATGELFF.

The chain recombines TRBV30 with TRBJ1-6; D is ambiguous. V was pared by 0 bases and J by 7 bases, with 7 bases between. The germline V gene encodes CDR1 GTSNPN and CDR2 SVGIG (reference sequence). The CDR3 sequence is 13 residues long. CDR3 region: CAWSVDINSPLHF. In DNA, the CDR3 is TGTGCCTGGAGTGTAGACATCAATTCACCCCTCCACTTT.

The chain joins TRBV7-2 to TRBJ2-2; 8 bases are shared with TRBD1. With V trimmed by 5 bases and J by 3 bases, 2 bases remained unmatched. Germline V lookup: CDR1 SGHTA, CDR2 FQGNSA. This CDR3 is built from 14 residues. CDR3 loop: CASSRDRYTGELFF. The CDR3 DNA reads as TGTGCCAGCAGCCGGGACAGGTACACCGGGGAGCTGTTTTTT.

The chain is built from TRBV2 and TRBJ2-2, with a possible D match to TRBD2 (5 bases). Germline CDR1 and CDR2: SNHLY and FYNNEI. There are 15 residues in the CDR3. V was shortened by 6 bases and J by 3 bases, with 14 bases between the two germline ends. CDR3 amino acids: CASRGGLTYTGELFF. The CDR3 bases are TGTGCCAGCAGGGGCGGGTTAACGTACACCGGGGAGCTGTTTTTT.

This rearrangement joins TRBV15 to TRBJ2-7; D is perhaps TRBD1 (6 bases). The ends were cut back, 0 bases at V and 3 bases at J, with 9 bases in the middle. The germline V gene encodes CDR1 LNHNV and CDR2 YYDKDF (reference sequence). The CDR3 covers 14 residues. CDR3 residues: CATSRDQGYYEQYF. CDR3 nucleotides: TGTGCCACCAGCAGAGATCAGGGGTACTACGAGCAGTACTTC. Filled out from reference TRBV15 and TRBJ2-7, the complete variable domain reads DAMVIQNPRYQVTQFGKPVTLSCSQTLNHNVMYWYQQKSSQAPKLLFHYYDKDFNNEADTPDNFQSRRPNTSFCFLDIRSPGLGDTAMYLCATSRDQGYYEQYFGPGTRLTVT.

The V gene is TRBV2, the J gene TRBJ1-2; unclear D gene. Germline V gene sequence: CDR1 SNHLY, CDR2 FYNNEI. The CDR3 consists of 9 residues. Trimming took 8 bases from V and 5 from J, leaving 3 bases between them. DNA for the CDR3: TGTGCCAGCTGGTATGGCTACACCTTC. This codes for CASWYGYTF.

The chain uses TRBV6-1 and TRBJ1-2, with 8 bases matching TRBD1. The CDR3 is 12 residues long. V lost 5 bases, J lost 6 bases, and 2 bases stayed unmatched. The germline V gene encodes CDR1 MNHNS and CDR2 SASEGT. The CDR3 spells CASSKQGDGYTF. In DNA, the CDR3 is TGTGCCAGCAGTAAACAGGGGGATGGCTACACCTTC.

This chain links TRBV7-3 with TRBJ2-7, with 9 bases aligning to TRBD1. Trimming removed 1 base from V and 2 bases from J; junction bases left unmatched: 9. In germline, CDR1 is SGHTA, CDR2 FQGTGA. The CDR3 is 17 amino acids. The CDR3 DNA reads TGTGCCAGCAGCTTAAGTGGTCAGACAGGGGGGGCCTACGAGCAGTACTTC. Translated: CASSLSGQTGGAYEQYF.

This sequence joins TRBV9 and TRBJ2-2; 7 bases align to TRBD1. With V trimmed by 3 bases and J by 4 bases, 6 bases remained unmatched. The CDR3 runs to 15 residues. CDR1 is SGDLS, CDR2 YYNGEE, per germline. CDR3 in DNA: TGTGCCAGCAGCGGTAACAGGGGAAGCACCGGGGAGCTGTTTTTT. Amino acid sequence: CASSGNRGSTGELFF.

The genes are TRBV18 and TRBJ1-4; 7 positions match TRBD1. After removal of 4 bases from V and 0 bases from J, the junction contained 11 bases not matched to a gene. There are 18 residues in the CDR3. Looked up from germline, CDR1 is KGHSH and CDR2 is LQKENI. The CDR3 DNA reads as TGTGCCAGCTCACAGCGTAGGGACAGCCTCTCAACTAATGAAAAACTGTTTTTT. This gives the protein CASSQRRDSLSTNEKLFF.

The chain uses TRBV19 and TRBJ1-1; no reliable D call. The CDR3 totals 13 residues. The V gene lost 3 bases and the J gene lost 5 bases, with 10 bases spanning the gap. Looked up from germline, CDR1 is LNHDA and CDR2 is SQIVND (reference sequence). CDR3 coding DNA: TGTGCCAGTAGTATCCTTCGCGGAACTGAAGCTTTCTTT. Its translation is CASSILRGTEAFF.

The chain's CDR3 is CASSRDGSYEQYF. The CDR3 DNA reads as TGTGCCAGCAGCAGGGACGGCTCCTACGAGCAGTACTTC. The chain joins TRBV5-4 to TRBJ2-7; tentatively, D is TRBD1 or TRBD2 (5 bases each). V lost 4 bases and J lost 0, with 8 bases in between. The CDR3 totals 13 residues. Looked up from germline, CDR1 is SGHNT and CDR2 is YYREEE (reference sequence).

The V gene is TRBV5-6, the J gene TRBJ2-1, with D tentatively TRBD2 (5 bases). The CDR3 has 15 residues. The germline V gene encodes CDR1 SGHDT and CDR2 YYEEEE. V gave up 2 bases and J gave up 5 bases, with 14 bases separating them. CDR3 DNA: TGTGCCAGCAGCTTTCGGCGGGCACGTAACAATGAGCAGTTCTTC. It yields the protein CASSFRRARNNEQFF.

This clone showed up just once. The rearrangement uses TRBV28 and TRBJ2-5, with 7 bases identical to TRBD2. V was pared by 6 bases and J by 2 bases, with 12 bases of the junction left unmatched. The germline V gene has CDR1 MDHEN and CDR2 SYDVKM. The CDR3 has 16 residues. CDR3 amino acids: CASRQSGTGKQETQYF. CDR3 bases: TGTGCCAGCAGACAAAGCGGGACGGGCAAACAAGAGACCCAGTACTTC.

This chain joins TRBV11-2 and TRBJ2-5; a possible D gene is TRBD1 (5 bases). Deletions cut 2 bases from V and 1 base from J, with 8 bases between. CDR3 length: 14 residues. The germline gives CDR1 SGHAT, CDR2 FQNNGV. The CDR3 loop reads CASSLRQFQETQYF. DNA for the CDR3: TGTGCCAGCAGCTTAAGACAGTTCCAAGAGACCCAGTACTTC.

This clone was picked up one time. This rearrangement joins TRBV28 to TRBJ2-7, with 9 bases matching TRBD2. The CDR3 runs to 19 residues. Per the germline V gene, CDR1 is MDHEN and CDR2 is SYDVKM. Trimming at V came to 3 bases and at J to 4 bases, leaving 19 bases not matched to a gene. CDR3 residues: CASSFFWDIAGDTEYEQYF. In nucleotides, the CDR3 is TGTGCCAGCAGTTTCTTTTGGGATATAGCGGGGGACACGGAGTACGAGCAGTACTTC.

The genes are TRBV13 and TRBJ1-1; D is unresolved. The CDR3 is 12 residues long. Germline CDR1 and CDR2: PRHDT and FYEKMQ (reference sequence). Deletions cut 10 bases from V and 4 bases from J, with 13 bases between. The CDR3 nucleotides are TGTGCCACCTGGAGAATGGCCACTGAAGCTTTCTTT. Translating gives CATWRMATEAFF.

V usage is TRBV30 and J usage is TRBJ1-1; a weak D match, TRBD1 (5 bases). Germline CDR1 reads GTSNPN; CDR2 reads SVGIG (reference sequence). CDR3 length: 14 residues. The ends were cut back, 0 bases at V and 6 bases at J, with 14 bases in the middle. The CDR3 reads CAWSVKTVGAEAFF. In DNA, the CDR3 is TGTGCCTGGAGTGTAAAGACAGTGGGCGCTGAAGCTTTCTTT.

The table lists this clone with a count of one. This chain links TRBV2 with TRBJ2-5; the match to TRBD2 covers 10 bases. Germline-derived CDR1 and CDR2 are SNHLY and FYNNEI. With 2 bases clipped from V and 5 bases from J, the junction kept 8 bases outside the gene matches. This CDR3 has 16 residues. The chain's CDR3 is CASSETPLAGAETQYF. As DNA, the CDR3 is TGTGCCAGCAGTGAAACGCCCCTAGCGGGAGCGGAGACCCAGTACTTC.

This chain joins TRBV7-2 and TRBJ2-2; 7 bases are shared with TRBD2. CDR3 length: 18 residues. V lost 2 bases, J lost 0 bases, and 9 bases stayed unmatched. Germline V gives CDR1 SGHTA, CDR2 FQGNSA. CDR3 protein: CASSLKSSGPTNTGELFF. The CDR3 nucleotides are TGTGCCAGCAGCTTAAAATCTAGCGGACCTACGAACACCGGGGAGCTGTTTTTT. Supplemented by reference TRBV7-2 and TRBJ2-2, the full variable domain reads GAGVSQSPSNKVTEKGKDVELRCDPISGHTALYWYRQSLGQGLEFLIYFQGNSAPDKSGLPSDRFSAERTGGSVSTLTIQRTQQEDSAVYLCASSLKSSGPTNTGELFFGEGSRLTVL.

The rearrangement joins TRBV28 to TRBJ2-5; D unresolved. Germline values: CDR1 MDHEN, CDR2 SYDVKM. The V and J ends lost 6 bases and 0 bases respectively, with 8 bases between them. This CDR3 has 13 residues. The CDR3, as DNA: TGTGCCAGCAGAAGGGCGTACCAAGAGACCCAGTACTTC. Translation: CASRRAYQETQYF.